A single sample gave rise to the 25 T cell receptor beta chains below, sequenced in a study of blood T cell repertoires in COVID-19. Repertoires were generated with immunoSEQ multiplex PCR, while TCRdb's copy carries only in-frame clones and drops some. The sample consists of fewer than 350,000 clones, roughly 85% of them appearing once. Sequencing was done on a sample of PBMCs or T cells enriched from blood (not recorded which). Every receptor here comes from a woman aged 45-59 years who had recovered from COVID-19.

CDR3 coding DNA: TGTGCCAGCTCACCATCGGTGACCGGGGAGCTGTTTTTT. Translated, it gives CASSPSVTGELFF. The genes are TRBV18 and TRBJ2-2; unclear D gene. CDR1 KGHSH and CDR2 LQKENI come from the germline V gene. This CDR3 is 13 amino acids long. Trimming stripped 2 bases from V and 5 bases from J, with 6 bases between.

This chain links TRBV12-3 or TRBV12-4 with TRBJ1-5; D remains ambiguous. Trimming stripped 3 bases from V and 7 bases from J, with 7 bases between. The CDR3 length is 12 residues. This CDR3 reads CASSFSVQPQHF. The DNA of the CDR3 is TGTGCCAGCAGTTTCAGTGTACAGCCCCAGCATTTT.

This clone was observed a handful of times. The chain joins TRBV12-3 or TRBV12-4 to TRBJ1-2; D is unclear. Trimming removed 2 bases from V and 3 bases from J, with 4 bases in between. The CDR3 is made up of 12 amino acids. The CDR3 DNA is TGTGCCAGCAGTTTACAGGACTATGGCTACACCTTC. Translating it yields CASSLQDYGYTF.

The V gene is TRBV7-8, the J gene TRBJ2-3; 12 bases are shared with TRBD1. This CDR3 has 19 amino acids. Per the germline V gene, CDR1 is SGHVS and CDR2 is FQNEAQ. Trimming took 5 bases from V and 1 from J; bases not matched to a gene: 13. CDR3 in DNA: TGTGCCAGCAGCCTTAACCCGGGACAGGGGGCACATCGCACAGATACGCAGTATTTT. Its protein is CASSLNPGQGAHRTDTQYF.

This rearrangement joins TRBV10-3 to TRBJ1-1; D is unclear. Germline CDR1 ENHRY, CDR2 SYGVKD. Between the trimmed V and J ends, which lost 8 bases and 5 bases, there was a span of 18 bases. The CDR3 loop spans 14 amino acids. CDR3 sequence reads: CAISARLDLTEAFF. As DNA, the CDR3 is TGTGCCATCTCCGCCAGGTTAGATTTGACTGAAGCTTTCTTT.

The chain is built from TRBV6-5 and TRBJ2-7; a possible D gene is TRBD1 (6 bases). This CDR3 contains 12 residues. CDR1 MNHEY and CDR2 SVGAGI come from the germline V gene. With 6 bases removed from V and 4 bases from J, the gap between germline ends came to 10 bases. The CDR3 is CASSHRVYEQYF. In nucleotides, the CDR3 is TGTGCCAGCAGCCACAGGGTGTACGAGCAGTACTTC.

This clone was found once. This chain joins TRBV7-3 and TRBJ2-1; 9 bases map to TRBD2. The CDR3 extends over 15 amino acids. V was clipped by 4 bases and J by 10 bases; unmatched bases: 11. The germline V gene has CDR1 SGHTA and CDR2 FQGTGA. The CDR3, as DNA: TGTGCCAGCAGCTGGGGTGGTAGCGGGGGAGGAGAGCAGTTCTTC. Its protein product is CASSWGGSGGGEQFF.

In this sample, this clone turned up a few times. CDR3 amino acids: CASSTGQGGEKLFF. The CDR3 DNA follows: TGTGCCAGCAGTACAGGACAGGGTGGTGAAAAACTGTTTTTT. This sequence joins TRBV21-1 and TRBJ1-4; TRBD1, the table's D call, was not compared with the DNA. TRBV21-1 is tagged as a pseudogene. CDR3 length: 14 amino acids.

This clone turned up a few times. The V and J genes are TRBV11-1 and TRBJ1-3; TRBD1 matches at 7 bases. V was clipped by 3 bases and J by 8 bases; unmatched bases: 4. CDR3 size: 13 residues. CDR1 and CDR2 (germline): SGHAT, FQDESV (reference sequence). The CDR3: CASSFTGVDTIYF. The CDR3, as DNA: TGTGCCAGCAGCTTCACAGGGGTGGACACCATATATTTT.

Here the CDR3 reads CATRSRDNNSPLHF. The CDR3 nucleotides read TGTGCCACCAGATCCCGGGACAATAATTCACCCCTCCACTTT. The V call is TRBV19, the J call TRBJ1-6; D may be TRBD1 (6 bases). Germline V lookup: CDR1 LNHDA, CDR2 SQIVND (reference sequence). CDR3 length: 14 amino acids. V shed 10 bases and J shed 5 bases, with 15 bases lying between them.

The rearrangement links TRBV7-2 to TRBJ1-3; 10 bases map to TRBD1. This CDR3 is built from 15 residues. Trimming cost V 6 bases and J 4 bases; bases outside gene matches: 6. Looked up from germline, CDR1 is SGHTA and CDR2 is FQGNSA. CDR3 sequence: CASSLDRGQGNTIYF. CDR3 nucleotide sequence: TGTGCCAGCAGTCTTGACAGGGGGCAAGGAAACACCATATATTTT.

The rearrangement uses TRBV5-4 and TRBJ2-7; possible D gene TRBD1, 5 bases. Per germline, CDR1 SGHNT and CDR2 YYREEE (reference sequence). Trimming left V 4 bases short and J 3 bases short, with 8 bases between. The CDR3 spans 12 residues. The CDR3 is CASSKDNYEQYF. The CDR3 nucleotides read TGTGCCAGCAGCAAGGACAACTACGAGCAGTACTTC.

The chain links TRBV4-2 to TRBJ2-3, with TRBD2 identical over 10 bases. In germline, CDR1 is LGHNA, CDR2 YNFKEQ. CDR3 length equals 20 residues. The trim removed 0 bases at V and 0 bases at J, leaving 12 bases unmatched. CDR3 loop: CASSQDMSLAGDTSTDTQYF. For the CDR3, the DNA is TGTGCCAGCAGCCAAGATATGAGTCTAGCGGGGGATACTAGCACAGATACGCAGTATTTT.

V gene TRBV3-1 (or the pseudogene TRBV3-2) combines with J gene TRBJ1-2; D may be TRBD1 (6 bases). V dropped 1 base and J dropped 8 bases, with 11 bases sitting between them. Germline V CDR1 and CDR2: LGHDT, YNNKEL (reference sequence). The CDR3 totals 13 residues. CDR3 sequence: CASSQGTGHGYTF. CDR3 coding DNA: TGTGCCAGCAGCCAAGGTACAGGGCACGGCTACACCTTC.

The chain couples TRBV6-1 to TRBJ2-7, with 7 nucleotides matching TRBD1. CDR1 MNHNS and CDR2 SASEGT come from the germline V gene. The V and J ends lost 0 bases and 6 bases, in that order; junction bases with no gene match: 11. There are 16 residues in the CDR3. CDR3 loop: CASSEALGGNGREQYF. CDR3 DNA: TGTGCCAGCAGTGAAGCTCTAGGGGGCAACGGGCGCGAGCAGTACTTC.

The chain employs TRBV11-2 and TRBJ1-4; tentative D call: TRBD1 (6 bases). The CDR3 covers 13 residues. V was shortened by 5 bases and J by 13 bases, with 17 bases between the two germline ends. Germline assignment: CDR1 SGHAT and CDR2 FQNNGV. Here the CDR3 reads CASSPTQRGGLFF. Written as DNA, the CDR3 is TGTGCCAGCAGCCCGACCCAAAGAGGGGGACTGTTTTTT.

V usage is TRBV3-1 (or the pseudogene TRBV3-2) and J usage is TRBJ2-2, with 8 bases identical to TRBD2. Germline V gene sequence: CDR1 LGHDT, CDR2 YNNKEL (reference sequence). CDR3 length equals 15 residues. V was pared by 4 bases and J by 5 bases, with 6 bases of the junction left unmatched. CDR3 residues: CASSLRTSRTGELFF. The CDR3 DNA reads TGTGCCAGCAGCCTCAGGACTAGCCGGACCGGGGAGCTGTTTTTT.

This chain links TRBV3-1 (or the pseudogene TRBV3-2) with TRBJ2-5; TRBD1 agrees at 7 bases. The CDR3 loop spans 13 amino acids. Germline V CDR1 and CDR2: LGHDT, YNNKEL (reference sequence). V lost 4 bases and J lost 2; bases outside the gene matches: 1. CDR3 protein: CASSRDRQETQYF. Written as DNA, the CDR3 is TGTGCCAGCAGCCGGGACAGACAAGAGACCCAGTACTTC.

This clone was seen once. The V and J genes are TRBV5-1 and TRBJ1-4; D might be TRBD1 (6 bases). This CDR3 has 14 residues. Between the trimmed V and J ends, which lost 4 bases and 0 bases, there was a span of 7 bases. Looked up from germline, CDR1 is SGHRS and CDR2 is YFSETQ. The CDR3 region is CASSRTATNEKLFF. The DNA of the CDR3 is TGCGCCAGCAGCAGGACAGCAACTAATGAAAAACTGTTTTTT.

This chain links TRBV7-8 with TRBJ2-1, with D tentatively TRBD1 (6 bases). The V gene lost 7 bases and the J gene lost 7 bases, with 20 bases spanning the gap. This CDR3 has 15 amino acids. The V gene's germline CDR1 is SGHVS and CDR2 FQNEAQ. This CDR3 reads CASTKLRTELNEQFF. For the CDR3, the DNA is TGTGCCAGCACCAAACTCCGGACAGAACTAAATGAGCAGTTCTTC.

V is TRBV3-1 (or the pseudogene TRBV3-2) and J is TRBJ1-1, with a tentative D call TRBD1 (5 bases). The CDR3 is 16 amino acids. Per the germline V gene, CDR1 is LGHDT and CDR2 is YNNKEL (reference sequence). Between the trimmed V and J ends, which lost 0 bases and 5 bases, there was a span of 16 bases. The DNA of the CDR3 is TGTGCCAGCAGCCAAGAGGGCGGGGCGCCAGGTACTGAAGCTTTCTTT. This encodes CASSQEGGAPGTEAFF.

The J gene is TRBJ2-2, the V gene TRBV7-9, with D possibly TRBD2 on 6 matching bases. V was trimmed by 5 bases and J by 7 bases, leaving 14 bases between them. This CDR3 is 14 amino acids long. Germline-derived CDR1 and CDR2 are SEHNR and FQNEAQ (reference sequence). CDR3 region: CASSPGTHLGELFF. The CDR3 nucleotides read TGTGCCAGCAGCCCTGGGACTCATCTCGGGGAGCTGTTTTTT.

This chain links TRBV5-1 with TRBJ1-2; TRBD1 matches 8 bases. The CDR3 is made up of 15 amino acids. CDR1 and CDR2 (germline): SGHRS, YFSETQ. The V segment lost 0 bases and the J segment 5 bases; nucleotides outside the gene matches: 6. CDR3 in DNA: TGCGCCAGCAGCTTGGAAGGACAGGGACCTTATGGCTACACCTTC. It encodes CASSLEGQGPYGYTF.

The chain uses TRBV30 and TRBJ2-2; 9 bases agree with TRBD2. This CDR3 spans 16 amino acids. V was clipped by 0 bases and J by 7 bases; unmatched bases: 9. Per the germline V gene, CDR1 is GTSNPN and CDR2 is SVGIG (reference sequence). The CDR3, as DNA: TGTGCCTGGAGTGTAAGGGTACTAGCGGGCGGCGGGGAGCTGTTTTTT. This encodes CAWSVRVLAGGGELFF.

In its sample, this clone was seen a few times. The rearrangement links TRBV5-1 to TRBJ1-3, with a tentative D call TRBD1 (5 bases). V was trimmed by 0 bases and J by 0 bases, leaving 10 bases between them. This CDR3 has 16 residues. CDR1 is SGHRS and CDR2 is YFSETQ in the germline V gene. Here the CDR3 reads CASSLAGADSGNTIYF. CDR3 DNA sequence: TGCGCCAGCAGCTTGGCTGGGGCCGACTCTGGAAACACCATATATTTT.